These 6 T cell receptor beta chains were all obtained from the same sample, sequenced in a study of human T cells and chemical hapten exposure. The time point: pre-sensitization, week 0. Treatment defined: therapeutic diphenylcyclopropenone sensitization with weekly scalp DPC. TCRdb used MiXCR to reprocess the RACE reads, holding one entry per CDR3 protein. Counted here are tens of thousands of distinct CDR3 sequences, 9.6% occurring once; the ten biggest clones make up roughly 3.5%. The starting material was whole blood, obtained in connection with sensitization to the hapten diphenylcyclopropenone (DPC). These receptors were taken from a woman aged 40 to 50 with alopecia areata. Some clones in this sample may be carry-over from other donors' samples.

In this sample, this clonotype turned up many times. The genes are TRBV5-5 and TRBJ2-7, with 8 positions matching TRBD1. The CDR3 runs to 16 residues. With V trimmed by 0 bases and J by 4 bases, 9 bases remained unmatched. Per the germline V gene, CDR1 is SGHKS and CDR2 is YYEKEE (reference sequence). In DNA, the CDR3 is TGTGCCAGCAGCTTGGAACCGACAGGGGCCCCTTACGAGCAGTACTTC. It encodes CASSLEPTGAPYEQYF.

This clonotype has ten or more counts. Here the CDR3 reads CASSYRQQNTEAFF. The CDR3 region has the DNA TGTGCCAGCAGTTACAGGCAGCAAAACACTGAAGCTTTCTTT. This chain joins TRBV6-5 and TRBJ1-1; D gene uncertain. Germline-derived CDR1 and CDR2 are MNHEY and SVGAGI. The CDR3 is 14 amino acids. The ends were cut back, 2 bases at V and 2 bases at J, with 9 bases in the middle.

The table lists this clonotype with many counts. The genes are TRBV19 and TRBJ1-2; D is undetermined. The V gene lost 5 bases and the J gene lost 7 bases, with 17 bases spanning the gap. The CDR3 has 14 amino acids. CDR1 and CDR2 from the germline V gene are LNHDA and SQIVND (reference sequence). In nucleotides, the CDR3 is TGTGCCAGTAGTTCAATCTTTGGGGATCGTGGCTACACCTTC. Translating gives CASSSIFGDRGYTF.

At least ten counts were recorded for this clonotype. V gene TRBV7-3 combines with J gene TRBJ1-1, with D unresolved. Germline V gene lookup returns CDR1 SGHTA and CDR2 FQGTGA. Trimming removed 2 bases from V and 5 bases from J, with 9 bases in between. This CDR3 comprises 13 residues. CDR3 protein: CASSLWERTEAFF. DNA for the CDR3: TGTGCCAGCAGCTTATGGGAGAGGACTGAAGCTTTCTTT.

This clonotype was detected many times. This chain links TRBV7-6 with TRBJ2-7; D is undetermined. Looked up from germline, CDR1 is SGHVS and CDR2 is FNYEAQ. V lost 0 bases to trimming and J lost 3 bases, with 12 bases between them. The CDR3 consists of 15 residues. This CDR3 is CASSLAGWQDYEQYF. In nucleotides, the CDR3 is TGTGCCAGCAGCTTAGCCGGATGGCAGGACTACGAGCAGTACTTC.

This clonotype occurred many times. This chain uses TRBV7-6 with TRBJ2-7; D assignment may be TRBD1 or TRBD2 (6 bases each). Germline loops: CDR1 SGHVS, CDR2 FNYEAQ. V was cut by 6 bases and J by 1 base, with 19 bases left in between. The length of the CDR3 is 16 residues. This CDR3 is CASSPLRGLGSYEQYF. The CDR3, as DNA: TGTGCCAGCAGTCCTCTTCGGGGGCTGGGATCCTACGAGCAGTACTTC.